Listed below are T cell receptor beta chains from one sample, sequenced in a study of human T cells and chemical hapten exposure. TCRdb analysed the RACE reads with MiXCR anew, one entry per CDR3 protein. The sample has around 380,000 distinct CDR3 sequences, 4.5% to 5.5% seen once. Sequences were derived from whole blood, sampled in connection with sensitization to the hapten diphenylcyclopropenone (DPC). The source of these receptors is a woman aged 18-29 years with alopecia areata. Some clones in this sample may be carry-over from other donors' samples. The CDR3 runs from the conserved cysteine through the conserved F or W. The order of the fields is J gene, V gene, D gene, clone size, CDR3 DNA, CDR3 protein. A D gene is named only where the DNA matches it firmly. Only some rows state a clone size, as once, few, many or a class for expanded clones.

TRBJ1-1 TRBV12-3/TRBV12-4 NA few TGTGCCAGCAGGGATACTGGGGCAGGGGCGGCAGCTTTCTTT CASRDTGAGAAAFF
TRBJ1-4 TRBV11-2 TRBD1 many TGTGCCAGCAGCTTAGTACAGGGGTCTAATGAAAAACTGTTTTTT CASSLVQGSNEKLFF
TRBJ2-7 TRBV6-2/TRBV6-3 NA many TGTGCCAGCAGTTACCGGGTCCCAACGACGTGGCAGTACTTC CASSYRVPTTWQYF
TRBJ1-1 TRBV7-6 TRBD1 many TGTGCCAGCAGCTCTCAAGACAGGGGGCACACTGAAGCTTTCTTT CASSSQDRGHTEAFF
TRBJ1-6 TRBV5-1 NA many TGCGCCAGCAGCTTTAAGGACGGCTTAAATCCCCTCCACTTT CASSFKDGLNPLHF
TRBJ2-3 TRBV25-1 NA few TGTGCCAGCAATCAGGGGCTGACAGATACGCAGTATTTT CASNQGLTDTQYF
TRBJ2-6 TRBV4-3 NA NA TGCGCCAGCAGCCAAGATCGTAGGGTCCCCTCCTCTGGGGCCAACGTCCTGACTTTC CASSQDRRVPSSGANVLTF
TRBJ1-5 TRBV7-8 NA NA TGTGCCAGCAGCTTTCGGCCCCAGGGCAATCAGCCCCAGCATTTT CASSFRPQGNQPQHF
TRBJ2-7 TRBV7-2 NA many TGTGCCAGCAGCTTAGTGACGGCCTACGAGCAGTACTTC CASSLVTAYEQYF
TRBJ1-2 TRBV25-1 NA NA TGTGCCAGCCAACCGGGACAAATTAAAGGCTACACCTTC CASQPGQIKGYTF
TRBJ1-5 TRBV7-2 NA many TGTGCCAGCAGCCCCAAGGACAGAGAGGTCGGTCAGCCCCAGCATTTT CASSPKDREVGQPQHF
TRBJ2-3 TRBV7-2 NA NA TGTGCCAGCAGATGGGGCGAAACGGGCACAGATACGCAGTATTTT CASRWGETGTDTQYF
TRBJ1-1 TRBV4-1 NA few TGCGCCAGCAGCCAAAACCCCAGGGGTAGGAACACTGAAGCTTTCTTT CASSQNPRGRNTEAFF
TRBJ1-1 TRBV27 NA NA TGTGCCAGCAGTTTAAAAGGGTTCACTGAAGCTTTCTTT CASSLKGFTEAFF
TRBJ1-5 TRBV7-8 TRBD1 NA TGTGCCAGCAGCACCCGGACAGGGGGCTCGGGGCCAAGCAATCAGCCCCAGCATTTT CASSTRTGGSGPSNQPQHF
TRBJ1-2 TRBV20-1 NA NA TGCAGTGCTAGAGGAGAATCCCCGGGGGGCTATGGCTACACCTTC CSARGESPGGYGYTF
TRBJ1-1 TRBV12-3/TRBV12-4 TRBD1 few TGTGCCAGCAGTTTCGGGGACAGGGGCACTGAAGCTTTCTTT CASSFGDRGTEAFF
TRBJ2-7 TRBV4-3 NA many TGCGCCAGCAGCCAATCCCACCAGGGGTACGAGCAGTACTTC CASSQSHQGYEQYF